This T cell receptor beta chain was identified in a study of OX40 agonist ivuxolimab in advanced cancers. Study at large: Dosing consisted of intravenous ivuxolimab at 0.01 to 10 mg/kg every 2 weeks.

Germline V gene data show CDR1 as SGHDN and CDR2 as FVKESK. This CDR3 has 14 residues. V was cut by 8 bases and J by 1 base, with 14 bases left in between. The data were produced by immunoSEQ multiplex PCR, yet TCRdb's version contains in-frame clones alone and is incomplete. The table records 65,000 to 70,000 clones, about 90% of them present only once. Autoimmune disease history or systemic immunosuppression led to patients being barred. Specimen: CD4+ or CD8+ T cells sorted from blood, collected in a trial of the OX40 agonist ivuxolimab. The origin of this receptor is an adult with an advanced solid tumor such as melanoma, head and neck, liver or kidney cancer. The rearrangement joins TRBV14 to TRBJ1-2, with D possibly matching TRBD1 (6 bases). CDR3 sequence (DNA): TGTGCCAGCGGAGCGGACAGCCTTAACTATGGCTACACCTTC. Translating it yields CASGADSLNYGYTF.